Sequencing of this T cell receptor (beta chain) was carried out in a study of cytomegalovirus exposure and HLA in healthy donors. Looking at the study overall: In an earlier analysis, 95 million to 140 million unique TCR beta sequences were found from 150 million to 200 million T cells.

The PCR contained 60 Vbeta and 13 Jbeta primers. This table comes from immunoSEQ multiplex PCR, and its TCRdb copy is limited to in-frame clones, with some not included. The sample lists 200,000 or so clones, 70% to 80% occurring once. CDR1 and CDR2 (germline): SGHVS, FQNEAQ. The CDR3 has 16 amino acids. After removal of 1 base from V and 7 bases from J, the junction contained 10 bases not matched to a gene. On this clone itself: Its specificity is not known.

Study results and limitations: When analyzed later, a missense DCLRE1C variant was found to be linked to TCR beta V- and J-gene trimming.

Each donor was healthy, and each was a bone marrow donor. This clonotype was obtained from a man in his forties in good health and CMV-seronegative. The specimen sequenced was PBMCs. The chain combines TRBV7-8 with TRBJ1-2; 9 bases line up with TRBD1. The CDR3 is CASSLGRTGDIVGYTF. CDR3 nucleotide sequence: TGTGCCAGCAGCTTAGGGCGGACAGGGGACATAGTTGGCTACACCTTC.